Listed below are T cell receptor beta chains from one sample, sequenced in a study of shared clonotypes between healthy human individuals. Generated by immunoSEQ multiplex PCR, the TCRdb table keeps only in-frame clones and is missing some. The sample records about 580,000 clones, roughly 98% being singletons. Sequencing input: naive CD8+ T cells sorted from blood. These receptor sequences come from a man aged 25-40 years in good health. Both conserved end residues are part of each CDR3. The order of the fields is D gene, clone size, V gene, J gene, CDR3 protein, CDR3 DNA. D genes are given only for firm matches. Clone size is given for some rows only: seen once, a few or many times, or a class if the clone is expanded.

.	.	TRBV7-2	TRBJ1-1	CASKSSGVNTEAFF	TGTGCCAGCAAGTCCTCGGGGGTGAACACTGAAGCTTTCTTT
.	.	TRBV7-9	TRBJ2-3	CASSLGADTQYF	TGTGCCAGCAGCTTGGGGGCAGATACGCAGTATTTT
.	.	TRBV25-1	TRBJ2-1	CASSVGSGAPVQFF	TGTGCCAGCAGTGTAGGTTCTGGGGCCCCTGTGCAGTTCTTC
.	.	TRBV10-1	TRBJ1-5	CASAWQPQHF	TGCGCCAGCGCTTGGCAGCCCCAGCATTTT
TRBD1	once	TRBV5-1	TRBJ2-7	CASSPTRDSSSYEQYF	TGCGCCAGCAGCCCGACCAGGGACAGTAGCTCCTACGAGCAGTACTTC
TRBD1	once	TRBV5-6	TRBJ2-7	CASSKGQKQYF	TGTGCCAGCAGCAAGGGACAGAAGCAGTACTTC
.	.	TRBV10-2	TRBJ2-1	CASSEMYYLEQFF	TGCGCCAGCAGTGAGATGTACTATCTCGAGCAGTTCTTC
.	.	TRBV25-1	TRBJ2-7	CASSAVRDTSYEQYF	TGTGCCAGCAGTGCGGTCCGGGACACCTCCTACGAGCAGTACTTC
.	.	TRBV14	TRBJ1-1	CASSGRQSMNTEAFF	TGTGCCAGCAGCGGGCGACAGTCGATGAACACTGAAGCTTTCTTT
.	.	TRBV27	TRBJ2-7	CASSVSNRDLAYEQYF	TGTGCCAGCAGTGTCTCAAACAGGGACCTCGCCTACGAGCAGTACTTC
.	.	TRBV27	TRBJ1-5	CASSLFMSGNQPQHF	TGTGCCAGCAGTTTATTTATGTCTGGCAATCAGCCCCAGCATTTT
TRBD1	once	TRBV4-3	TRBJ2-5	CASSQVKGAWETQYF	TGCGCCAGCAGCCAAGTTAAGGGGGCGTGGGAGACCCAGTACTTC
TRBD1	.	TRBV15	TRBJ2-7	CATSKDRAYEQYF	TGTGCCACCAGCAAGGACAGGGCCTACGAGCAGTACTTC
.	.	TRBV27	TRBJ2-5	CASSSYRTQETQYF	TGTGCCAGCAGCTCCTACAGGACGCAAGAGACCCAGTACTTC
TRBD1	.	TRBV7-3	TRBJ2-7	CASSPGPDRGTYEQYF	TGTGCCAGCAGCCCAGGCCCCGACAGGGGTACATACGAGCAGTACTTC
.	.	TRBV4-1	TRBJ2-2	CASSQEWGTETNTGELFF	TGCGCCAGCAGCCAAGAGTGGGGGACTGAAACGAACACCGGGGAGCTGTTTTTT
TRBD2	.	TRBV27	TRBJ2-1	CASSFFSGYSSYNEQFF	TGTGCCAGCAGTTTCTTTAGCGGGTACAGCTCCTACAATGAGCAGTTCTTC
TRBD2	.	TRBV19	TRBJ2-7	CATGKGGPYEQYF	TGTGCCACGGGTAAGGGAGGGCCCTACGAGCAGTACTTC
.	once	TRBV27	TRBJ1-1	CASRGRGWNTEAFF	TGTGCCAGCAGAGGCAGGGGCTGGAACACTGAAGCTTTCTTT
.	.	TRBV27	TRBJ2-1	CASSTEYNEQFF	TGTGCCAGCAGTACAGAGTACAATGAGCAGTTCTTC
.	once	TRBV6-4	TRBJ2-1	CASSPRDSYNEQFF	TGTGCCAGCAGTCCCCGGGACTCTTACAATGAGCAGTTCTTC
TRBD2	.	TRBV29-1	TRBJ2-5	CSVEGLAGAETQYF	TGCAGCGTTGAGGGACTAGCGGGAGCAGAGACCCAGTACTTC
.	.	TRBV9	TRBJ2-7	CASSPLLSSYEQYF	TGTGCCAGCAGCCCCTTACTAAGCTCCTACGAGCAGTACTTC
.	.	TRBV7-9	TRBJ2-1	CASRDSRASLNEQFF	TGTGCCAGCAGGGATTCGAGGGCTAGCCTCAATGAGCAGTTCTTC
.	.	TRBV7-6	TRBJ2-7	CASSLYPGFDEQYF	TGTGCCAGCAGCTTATACCCCGGGTTCGACGAGCAGTACTTC
TRBD2	.	TRBV11-2	TRBJ2-3	CASSLLVGGIADTQYF	TGTGCCAGCAGCCTTCTGGTGGGAGGGATCGCAGATACGCAGTATTTT
TRBD1	.	TRBV27	TRBJ2-7	CASRGQGESYEQYF	TGTGCCAGTAGAGGACAGGGAGAATCCTACGAGCAGTACTTC
.	.	TRBV6-5	TRBJ2-3	CASSYREGVTQYF	TGTGCCAGCAGTTACCGCGAGGGAGTAACGCAGTATTTT
TRBD2	.	TRBV5-5	TRBJ2-7	CASSAGTSAPYEQYF	TGTGCCAGCAGCGCCGGGACTAGCGCTCCCTACGAGCAGTACTTC
.	once	TRBV29-1	TRBJ1-1	CSVLQGSNTEAFF	TGCAGCGTCTTACAGGGATCGAACACTGAAGCTTTCTTT
.	.	TRBV7-9	TRBJ2-1	CASSPAAGSSYNEQFF	TGTGCCAGCAGCCCAGCCGCGGGAAGCTCCTACAATGAGCAGTTCTTC
.	.	TRBV7-9	TRBJ1-4	CASSLGLNEKLFF	TGTGCCAGCAGCTTGGGGCTAAATGAAAAACTGTTTTTT
.	.	TRBV9	TRBJ1-4	CASSEGTDGEKLFF	TGTGCCAGCAGCGAAGGGACGGACGGCGAAAAACTGTTTTTT
.	.	TRBV6-1	TRBJ2-3	CASSESVRFTDTQYF	TGTGCCAGCAGTGAAAGCGTCAGATTCACAGATACGCAGTATTTT
TRBD2	.	TRBV9	TRBJ2-1	CASSVSNLAGVGNEQFF	TGTGCCAGCAGCGTAAGTAATCTAGCGGGAGTTGGCAATGAGCAGTTCTTC
.	.	TRBV19	TRBJ1-1	CASSVLSGEGAFF	TGTGCCAGTAGTGTCCTATCGGGGGAAGGAGCTTTCTTT
TRBD1	.	TRBV2	TRBJ1-3	CASSPRTGLGNTIYF	TGTGCCAGCAGTCCCCGGACAGGGCTTGGAAACACCATATATTTT
.	.	TRBV10-1	TRBJ2-1	CASYSSNEQFF	TGCGCCAGCTACAGTAGCAATGAGCAGTTCTTC
.	once	TRBV7-9	TRBJ2-7	CASSSTDYEQYF	TGTGCCAGCAGCTCAACGGACTACGAGCAGTACTTC
.	.	TRBV4-1	TRBJ1-1	CASSQAPVNTEAFF	TGCGCCAGCAGCCAAGCCCCGGTGAACACTGAAGCTTTCTTT
.	once	TRBV7-3	TRBJ1-2	CASSLMEGDGYTF	TGTGCCAGCAGCTTAATGGAGGGAGATGGCTACACCTTC
.	.	TRBV5-5	TRBJ2-3	CAVSRADTQYF	TGTGCCGTAAGCAGAGCCGATACGCAGTATTTT
.	.	TRBV7-9	TRBJ2-1	CASSFSGTYNEQFF	TGTGCCAGCAGCTTTAGTGGGACCTACAATGAGCAGTTCTTC